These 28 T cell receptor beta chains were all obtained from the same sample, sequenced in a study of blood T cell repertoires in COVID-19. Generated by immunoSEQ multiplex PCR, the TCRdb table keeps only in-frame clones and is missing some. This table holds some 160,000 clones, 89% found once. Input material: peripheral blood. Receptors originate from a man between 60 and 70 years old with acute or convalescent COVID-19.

The CDR3 DNA is TGTGCCAGCAGCCAAGACCCTGCGGTTCCCAAAGCTTTCTTT. This sequence encodes CASSQDPAVPKAFF. The chain is built from TRBV3-1 (or the pseudogene TRBV3-2) and TRBJ1-1, with D unclear. Germline assignment: CDR1 LGHDT and CDR2 YNNKEL (reference sequence). Trimming removed 0 bases at V and 9 bases at J, with 14 bases between. CDR3 length: 14 amino acids.

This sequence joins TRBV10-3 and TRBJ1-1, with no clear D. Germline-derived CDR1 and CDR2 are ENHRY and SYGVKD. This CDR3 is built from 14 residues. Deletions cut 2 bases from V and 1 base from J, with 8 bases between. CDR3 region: CAISEVGPNTEAFF. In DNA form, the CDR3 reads TGTGCCATCAGTGAGGTTGGCCCGAACACTGAAGCTTTCTTT.

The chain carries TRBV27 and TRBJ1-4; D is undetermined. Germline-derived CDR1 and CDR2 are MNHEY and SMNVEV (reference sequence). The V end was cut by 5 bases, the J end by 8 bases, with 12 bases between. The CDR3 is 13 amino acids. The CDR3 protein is CASSRGLREKLFF. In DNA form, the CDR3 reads TGTGCCAGCAGTCGGGGTTTAAGGGAAAAACTGTTTTTT.

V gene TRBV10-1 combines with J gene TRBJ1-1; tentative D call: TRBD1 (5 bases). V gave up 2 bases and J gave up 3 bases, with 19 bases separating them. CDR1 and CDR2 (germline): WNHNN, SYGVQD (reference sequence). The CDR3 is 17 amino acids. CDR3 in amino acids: CASSEKQGSTLDTEAFF. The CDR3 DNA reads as TGCGCCAGCAGTGAGAAGCAGGGAAGTACATTGGACACTGAAGCTTTCTTT.

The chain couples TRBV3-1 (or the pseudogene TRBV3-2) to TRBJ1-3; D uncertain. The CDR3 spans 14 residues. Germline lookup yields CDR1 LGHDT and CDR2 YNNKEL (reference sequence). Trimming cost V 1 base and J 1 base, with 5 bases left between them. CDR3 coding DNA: TGTGCCAGCAGCCAAGCGGGATCTGGAAACACCATATATTTT. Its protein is CASSQAGSGNTIYF.

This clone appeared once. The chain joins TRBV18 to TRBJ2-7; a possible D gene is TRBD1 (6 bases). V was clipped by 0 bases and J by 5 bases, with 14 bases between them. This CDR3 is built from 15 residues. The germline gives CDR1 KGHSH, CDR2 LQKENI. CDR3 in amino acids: CASSPPSQGGHEQYF. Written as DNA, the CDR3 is TGTGCCAGCTCACCACCGTCACAGGGTGGGCACGAGCAGTACTTC.

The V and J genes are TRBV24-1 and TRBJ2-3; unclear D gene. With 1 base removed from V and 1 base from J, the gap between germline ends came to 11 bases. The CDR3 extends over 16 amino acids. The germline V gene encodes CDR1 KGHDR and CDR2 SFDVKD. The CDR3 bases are TGTGCCACCAGTGATTTTACGAACAGCCGCACAGATACGCAGTATTTT. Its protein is CATSDFTNSRTDTQYF.

The CDR3 region is CASSTEDSSYEQYF. CDR3 DNA: TGTGCCAGCAGCACTGAAGACAGCTCCTACGAGCAGTACTTC. V gene TRBV7-9 combines with J gene TRBJ2-7, with a possible D match to TRBD1 (5 bases). Trimming took 5 bases from V and 0 from J, leaving 11 bases between them. CDR1 and CDR2 (germline): SEHNR, FQNEAQ (reference sequence). This CDR3 has 14 amino acids.

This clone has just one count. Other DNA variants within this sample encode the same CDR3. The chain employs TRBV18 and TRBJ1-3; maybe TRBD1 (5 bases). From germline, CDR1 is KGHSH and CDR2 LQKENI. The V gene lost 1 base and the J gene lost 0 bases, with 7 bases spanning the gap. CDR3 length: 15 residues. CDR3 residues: CASSPRDFSGNTIYF. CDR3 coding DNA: TGTGCCAGCTCACCACGGGACTTCTCTGGAAACACCATATATTTT.

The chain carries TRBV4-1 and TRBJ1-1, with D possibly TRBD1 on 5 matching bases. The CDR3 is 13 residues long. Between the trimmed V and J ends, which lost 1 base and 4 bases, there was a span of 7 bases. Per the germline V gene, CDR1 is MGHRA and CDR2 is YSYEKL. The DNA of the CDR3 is TGCGCCAGCAGCCAAGTGGGGGGCACTGAAGCTTTCTTT. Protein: CASSQVGGTEAFF.

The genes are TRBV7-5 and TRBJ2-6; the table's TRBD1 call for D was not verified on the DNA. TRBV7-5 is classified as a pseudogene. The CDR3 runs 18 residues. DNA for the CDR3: TGTGCCAGAAGCTTAGCCGGGACAGGGGGTTCTGGGGCCAACGTCCTGACTTTC. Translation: CARSLAGTGGSGANVLTF.

The CDR3 region is CASSPGGTGTEAFF. DNA for the CDR3: TGCGCCAGCAGCCCAGGGGGTACTGGCACTGAAGCTTTCTTT. J is TRBJ1-1 and V is TRBV5-1; 7 bases are a match to TRBD1. Trimming at V came to 4 bases and at J to 4 bases, leaving 7 bases not matched to a gene. The CDR3 sequence is 14 residues long. Germline V gene sequence: CDR1 SGHRS, CDR2 YFSETQ.

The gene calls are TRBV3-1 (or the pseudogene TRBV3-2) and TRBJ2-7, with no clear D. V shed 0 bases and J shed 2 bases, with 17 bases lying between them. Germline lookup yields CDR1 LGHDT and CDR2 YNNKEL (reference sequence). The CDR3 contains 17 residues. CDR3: CASSQDILPEFPYEQYF. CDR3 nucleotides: TGTGCCAGCAGCCAAGATATTCTACCGGAGTTTCCCTACGAGCAGTACTTC.

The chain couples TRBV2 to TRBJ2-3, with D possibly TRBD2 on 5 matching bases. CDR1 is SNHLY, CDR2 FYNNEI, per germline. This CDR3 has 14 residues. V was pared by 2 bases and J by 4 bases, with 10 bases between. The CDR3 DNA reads TGTGCCAGCAGTGAACGGTCGAGGGCAGATACGCAGTATTTT. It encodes CASSERSRADTQYF. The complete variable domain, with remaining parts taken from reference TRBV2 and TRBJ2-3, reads EPEVTQTPSHQVTQMGQEVILRCVPISNHLYFYWYRQILGQKVEFLVSFYNNEISEKSEIFDDQFSVERPDGSNFTLKIRSTKLEDSAMYFCASSERSRADTQYFGPGTRLTVL.

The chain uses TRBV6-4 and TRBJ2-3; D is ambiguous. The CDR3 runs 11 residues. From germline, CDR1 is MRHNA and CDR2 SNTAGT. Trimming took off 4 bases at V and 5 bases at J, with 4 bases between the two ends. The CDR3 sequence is CASSAGDTQYF. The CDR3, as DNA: TGTGCCAGCAGTGCGGGAGATACGCAGTATTTT.

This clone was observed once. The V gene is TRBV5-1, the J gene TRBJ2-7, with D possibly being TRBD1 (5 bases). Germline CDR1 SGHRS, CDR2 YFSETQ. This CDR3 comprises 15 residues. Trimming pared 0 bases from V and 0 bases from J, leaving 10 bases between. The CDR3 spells CASSLGQTSSYEQYF. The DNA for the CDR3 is TGCGCCAGCAGCTTGGGACAGACATCCTCCTACGAGCAGTACTTC.

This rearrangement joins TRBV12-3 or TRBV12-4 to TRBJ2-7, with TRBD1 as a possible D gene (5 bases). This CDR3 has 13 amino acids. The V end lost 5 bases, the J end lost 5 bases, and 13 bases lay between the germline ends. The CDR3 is CASSQQTVHEQYF. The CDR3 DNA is TGTGCCAGCAGTCAACAGACAGTCCACGAGCAGTACTTC.

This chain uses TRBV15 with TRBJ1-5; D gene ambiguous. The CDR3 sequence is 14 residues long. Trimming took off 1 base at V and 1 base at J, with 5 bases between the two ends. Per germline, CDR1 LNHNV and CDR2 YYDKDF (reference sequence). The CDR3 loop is CATSRGGSNQPQHF. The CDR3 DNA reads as TGTGCCACCAGCAGAGGAGGCAGCAATCAGCCCCAGCATTTT.

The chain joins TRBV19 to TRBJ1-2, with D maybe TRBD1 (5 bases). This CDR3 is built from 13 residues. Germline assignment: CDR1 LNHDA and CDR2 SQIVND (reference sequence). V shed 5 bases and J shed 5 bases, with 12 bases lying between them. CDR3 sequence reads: CASSADSSYGYTF. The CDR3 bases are TGTGCCAGTAGTGCAGACAGTTCATATGGCTACACCTTC.

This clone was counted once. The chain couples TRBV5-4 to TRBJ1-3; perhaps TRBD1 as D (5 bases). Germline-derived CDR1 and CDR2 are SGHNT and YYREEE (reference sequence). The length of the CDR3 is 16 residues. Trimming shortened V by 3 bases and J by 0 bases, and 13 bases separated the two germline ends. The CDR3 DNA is TGTGCCAGCAGCTCTTTAGGGACTAGCTCTGGAAACACCATATATTTT. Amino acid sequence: CASSSLGTSSGNTIYF.

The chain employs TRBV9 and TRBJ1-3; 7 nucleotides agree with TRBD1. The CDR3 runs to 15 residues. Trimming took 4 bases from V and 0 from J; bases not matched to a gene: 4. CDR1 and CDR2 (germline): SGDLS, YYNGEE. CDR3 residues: CASSSEGASGNTIYF. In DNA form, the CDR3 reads TGTGCCAGCAGCTCCGAGGGGGCCTCTGGAAACACCATATATTTT.

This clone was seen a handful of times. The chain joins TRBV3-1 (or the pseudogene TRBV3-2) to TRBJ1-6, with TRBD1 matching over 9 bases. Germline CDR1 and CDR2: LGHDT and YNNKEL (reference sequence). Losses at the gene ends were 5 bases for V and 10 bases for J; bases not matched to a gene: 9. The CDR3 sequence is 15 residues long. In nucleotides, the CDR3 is TGTGCCAGCAGCTCTAGGACAGGGGCGAGATCACCCCTCCACTTT. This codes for CASSSRTGARSPLHF.

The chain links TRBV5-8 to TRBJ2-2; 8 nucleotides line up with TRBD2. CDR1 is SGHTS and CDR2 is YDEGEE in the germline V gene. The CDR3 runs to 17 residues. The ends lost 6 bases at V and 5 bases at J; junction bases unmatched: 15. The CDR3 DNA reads TGTGCCAGCAACAAACTGATGAGCGGCGGGGGGACCGGGGAGCTGTTTTTT. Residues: CASNKLMSGGGTGELFF.

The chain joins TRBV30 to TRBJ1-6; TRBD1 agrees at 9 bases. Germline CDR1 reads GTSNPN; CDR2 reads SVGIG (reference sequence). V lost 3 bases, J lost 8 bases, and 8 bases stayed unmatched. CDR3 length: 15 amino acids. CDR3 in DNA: TGTGCCTGGAGGGGCCAGGGACAGGGCCATTCACCCCTCCACTTT. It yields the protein CAWRGQGQGHSPLHF.

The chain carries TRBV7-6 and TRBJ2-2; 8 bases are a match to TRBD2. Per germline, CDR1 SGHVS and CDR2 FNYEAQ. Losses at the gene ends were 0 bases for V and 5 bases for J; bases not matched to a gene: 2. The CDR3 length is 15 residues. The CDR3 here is CASSLAGGETGELFF. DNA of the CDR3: TGTGCCAGCAGCTTAGCCGGGGGGGAGACCGGGGAGCTGTTTTTT. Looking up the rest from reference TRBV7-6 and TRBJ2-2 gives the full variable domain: GAGVSQSPRYKVTKRGQDVALRCDPISGHVSLYWYRQALGQGPEFLTYFNYEAQQDKSGLPNDRFSAERPEGSISTLTIQRTEQRDSAMYRCASSLAGGETGELFFGEGSRLTVL.

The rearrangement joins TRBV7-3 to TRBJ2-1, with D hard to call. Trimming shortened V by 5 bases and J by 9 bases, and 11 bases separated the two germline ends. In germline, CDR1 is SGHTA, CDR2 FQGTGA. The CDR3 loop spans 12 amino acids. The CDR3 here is CASSRTGTEQFF. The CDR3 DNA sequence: TGTGCCAGCAGCCGTACCGGTACTGAGCAGTTCTTC.

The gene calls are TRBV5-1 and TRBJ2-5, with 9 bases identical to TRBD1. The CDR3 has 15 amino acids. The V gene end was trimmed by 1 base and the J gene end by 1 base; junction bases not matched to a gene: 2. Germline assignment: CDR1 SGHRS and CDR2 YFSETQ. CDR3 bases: TGCGCCAGCAGCTTGAGGGACAGGGCCCAAGAGACCCAGTACTTC. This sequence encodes CASSLRDRAQETQYF.

CDR3 region: CASTRTGTVYNSPLHF. DNA for the CDR3: TGTGCCAGCACCAGGACAGGGACGGTCTATAATTCACCCCTCCACTTT. The V call is TRBV27, the J call TRBJ1-6; 8 bases agree with TRBD1. Germline-derived CDR1 and CDR2 are MNHEY and SMNVEV (reference sequence). This CDR3 contains 16 residues. V was pared by 7 bases and J by 3 bases, with 8 bases of the junction left unmatched.